This TCR beta chain came from a study of OX40 agonist ivuxolimab in advanced cancers. Whole-study context: Patients in dose escalation had liver, melanoma, kidney or head and neck cancers.

In regard to this clone: Its antigen is undetermined.

Whole-study findings and limits: There was clonal expansion of CD4+ and CD8+ blood T cells by week 6 at 0.1 to 3.0 mg/kg.

The CDR3 is 15 amino acids. V trimming: 4 bases; J trimming: 3 bases; junction bases outside the gene matches: 3. CDR1 is SGHRS, CDR2 YFSETQ, per germline. This table comes from immunoSEQ multiplex PCR, and its TCRdb copy is limited to in-frame clones, with some not included. The table records 77,000 or so clones, around 85% of them present only once. The clonotype comes from an adult with an advanced solid tumor such as melanoma, head and neck, liver or kidney cancer. The V gene is TRBV5-1, the J gene TRBJ2-5, with 13 bases fitting TRBD2. The sequences come from CD4+ or CD8+ T cells sorted from blood, collected in a trial of the OX40 agonist ivuxolimab. In DNA, the CDR3 is TGCGCCAGCAGCACTGGACTAGCGGGGGAAGAGACCCAGTACTTC. Translated: CASSTGLAGEETQYF.